The TCR beta chain described here comes from a study of blood T cell repertoires in COVID-19. Sequencing was performed with immunoSEQ multiplex PCR; in TCRdb, only in-frame clones are kept and a portion is missing. This sample carries around 430,000 clones, 87% of them seen once, and the ten largest clones take roughly 10%. Donors of Cohort 3 who recovered were those that had two negative PCRs, clearance, or symptom resolution. CDR1 and CDR2 (germline): SGHVS, FNYEAQ. With 4 bases removed from V and 7 bases from J, the gap between germline ends came to 16 bases. The CDR3 length is 14 residues. The source of this sequence is a woman in her forties or fifties who had recovered from COVID-19. The chain recombines TRBV7-6 with TRBJ1-2; D ambiguous. The sequenced material came from PBMCs or T cells enriched from blood (not recorded which). The CDR3 reads CASSSTSVSGGYTF. CDR3 DNA: TGTGCCAGCAGCTCCACCTCAGTCTCAGGTGGCTACACCTTC.